The 18 T cell receptor beta chains given below trace back to one sample, sequenced in a study of T cells in narcolepsy. The assay was immunoSEQ multiplex PCR, and TCRdb's table has in-frame clones only and misses some. This sample carries 25,000 or so clones, 65% to 90% of them seen once, and the ten largest clones take 10% to 13%. Sequences were obtained from memory (CD45RA-) CD4+ T cells from blood. These receptors all stem from a human donor in good health.

This clone has just a few counts. The chain joins TRBV28 to TRBJ2-3; weak D call: TRBD1 (5 bases). The CDR3 extends over 12 amino acids. Germline-derived CDR1 and CDR2 are MDHEN and SYDVKM. Deletions cut 5 bases from V and 12 bases from J, with 15 bases between. As DNA, the CDR3 is TGTGCCAGCAGTGCCGGACACCGCCAACAGTATTTT. Amino acid sequence: CASSAGHRQQYF.

This rearrangement joins TRBV19 to TRBJ1-5, with D unresolved. V lost 6 bases and J lost 0, with 9 bases in between. There are 14 residues in the CDR3. Germline-derived CDR1 and CDR2 are LNHDA and SQIVND (reference sequence). The CDR3 sequence: CASRAGASNQPQHF. CDR3 in DNA: TGTGCCAGTAGGGCAGGAGCTAGCAATCAGCCCCAGCATTTT.

The chain employs TRBV2 and TRBJ1-5; no firm D call. This CDR3 is built from 16 residues. Germline loops: CDR1 SNHLY, CDR2 FYNNEI. Trimming took 7 bases from V and 0 from J, leaving 16 bases between them. The CDR3 loop reads CASTPSLSNSNQPQHF. CDR3 coding DNA: TGTGCCAGCACCCCAAGTCTTTCAAATAGCAATCAGCCCCAGCATTTT.

V usage is TRBV5-5 and J usage is TRBJ2-3, with 12 bases fitting TRBD2. There are 16 residues in the CDR3. With 4 bases clipped from V and 4 bases from J, the junction kept 7 bases outside the gene matches. Germline V gene lookup returns CDR1 SGHKS and CDR2 YYEKEE (reference sequence). The CDR3 DNA reads as TGTGCCAGCAGCCCCGGACTAGCGGGATATGCAGATACGCAGTATTTT. Translation gives CASSPGLAGYADTQYF.

A remark on this clone: Mismatch with germline at one junction end may stem from a read error. The V and J genes are TRBV28 and TRBJ2-3; a weak D match, TRBD2 (6 bases). Germline CDR1 and CDR2: MDHEN and SYDVKM. The CDR3 consists of 11 residues. CDR3: CASLGLRYAVF. CDR3 nucleotides: TGTGCCAGCTTGGGACTCCGGTACGCTGTATTT.

This clone was detected a few times. The chain employs TRBV2 and TRBJ1-3, with D maybe TRBD1 (6 bases). This CDR3 comprises 13 residues. Trimming pared 5 bases from V and 8 bases from J, leaving 13 bases between. Looked up from germline, CDR1 is SNHLY and CDR2 is FYNNEI. DNA of the CDR3: TGTGCCAGCAGTCCGACAGGCCCCGACACCATATATTTT. Encoded protein: CASSPTGPDTIYF.

The chain is built from TRBV6-6 and TRBJ1-3, with unresolved D. CDR1 and CDR2 (germline): MNHNY, SVGAGI (reference sequence). The CDR3 length is 14 residues. Deletions cut 7 bases from V and 4 bases from J, with 14 bases between. CDR3 sequence (DNA): TGTGCCAGCATTGGCGGCGGGCTCGGAAACACCATATATTTT. It codes for CASIGGGLGNTIYF.

The chain has TRBV6-5 and TRBJ1-2; D is unresolved. Germline assignment: CDR1 MNHEY and CDR2 SVGAGI. The V and J ends lost 7 bases and 4 bases respectively, with 13 bases between them. This CDR3 is 13 amino acids long. The CDR3 sequence: CASKALQTYGYTF. DNA for the CDR3: TGTGCCAGCAAGGCTCTACAAACCTATGGCTACACCTTC.

The table lists this clone with a count of one. The chain couples TRBV7-9 to TRBJ2-6; 8 bases map to TRBD1. Trimming removed 1 base from V and 0 bases from J; junction bases left unmatched: 2. Germline V lookup: CDR1 SEHNR, CDR2 FQNEAQ (reference sequence). CDR3 size: 17 residues. The CDR3 protein is CASSLGTGSSGANVLTF. CDR3 DNA: TGTGCCAGCAGCTTAGGGACAGGGAGCTCTGGGGCCAACGTCCTGACTTTC. Filled out from reference TRBV7-9 and TRBJ2-6, the complete variable domain reads DTGVSQNPRHKITKRGQNVTFRCDPISEHNRLYWYRQTLGQGPEFLTYFQNEAQLEKSRLLSDRFSAERPKGSFSTLEIQRTEQGDSAMYLCASSLGTGSSGANVLTFGAGSRLTVL.

The chain couples TRBV29-1 to TRBJ1-2, with 10 bases that match TRBD1. There are 15 residues in the CDR3. The J segment lost 0 bases and the V segment lost 1 base, leaving 2 bases of the junction unmatched. The germline V gene encodes CDR1 SQVTM and CDR2 ANQGSEA. The CDR3 is CSVEGTGGSNYGYTF. CDR3 bases: TGCAGCGTTGAAGGGACAGGGGGGTCTAACTATGGCTACACCTTC.

The genes are TRBV6-6 and TRBJ2-7; D might be TRBD1 (5 bases). The CDR3 is made up of 15 amino acids. V lost 0 bases and J 4 bases, leaving 13 bases between the germline ends. Looked up from germline, CDR1 is MNHNY and CDR2 is SVGAGI (reference sequence). In DNA, the CDR3 is TGTGCCAGCAGTTACTCGGCGGCAGGGAAGTACGAGCAGTACTTC. Protein sequence: CASSYSAAGKYEQYF.

The rearrangement joins TRBV7-2 to TRBJ2-7; tentatively, D is TRBD1 (6 bases). The CDR3 spans 15 residues. The germline V and J ends were trimmed by 4 bases and 4 bases, with 17 bases remaining between them. CDR1 is SGHTA, CDR2 FQGNSA, per germline. The CDR3 coding sequence is TGTGCCAGCAGCTCCAGGGGATCGGATGCATACGAGCAGTACTTC. Amino acid sequence: CASSSRGSDAYEQYF.

The chain recombines TRBV5-1 with TRBJ2-7, with 8 bases identical to TRBD1. The CDR3 loop spans 15 amino acids. J lost 1 base, V lost 4 bases, and 7 bases had no gene match. From germline, CDR1 is SGHRS and CDR2 YFSETQ. The CDR3 reads CASSPGGAGSYEQYF. CDR3 bases: TGCGCCAGCAGCCCAGGGGGCGCGGGGTCCTACGAGCAGTACTTC.

The chain couples TRBV11-2 to TRBJ2-5, with D possibly TRBD1 on 5 matching bases. The V and J ends lost 4 bases and 8 bases respectively, with 11 bases between them. The CDR3 covers 12 residues. Germline V gives CDR1 SGHAT, CDR2 FQNNGV. In DNA form, the CDR3 reads TGTGCCAGCAGCTCAGTCAGGGTAACCCAGTACTTC. The encoded protein is CASSSVRVTQYF.

This sequence joins TRBV28 and TRBJ2-7, with TRBD2 as a possible D gene (5 bases). The CDR3 is 14 amino acids. Germline V gene sequence: CDR1 MDHEN, CDR2 SYDVKM. Deletions cut 2 bases from V and 2 bases from J, with 10 bases between. CDR3 loop: CASSLSGPPYEQYF. As DNA, the CDR3 is TGTGCCAGCAGTTTAAGCGGTCCTCCCTACGAGCAGTACTTC.

This clone was observed a few times. The gene calls are TRBV29-1 and TRBJ2-1; no firm D call. Germline loops: CDR1 SQVTM, CDR2 ANQGSEA. Trimming took off 7 bases at V and 5 bases at J, with 6 bases between the two ends. The CDR3 is 10 residues long. This CDR3 is CSGRDNEQFF. The CDR3, as DNA: TGCAGCGGAAGGGACAATGAGCAGTTCTTC.

This chain connects TRBV27 to TRBJ2-1, with 8 bases that match TRBD2. The germline CDR1 and CDR2 sequences are MNHEY and SMNVEV (reference sequence). The CDR3 runs 15 residues. V shed 10 bases and J 0 bases; nucleotides not matched to a gene: 8. The chain's CDR3 is CATTLAGNSYNEQFF. In DNA, the CDR3 is TGTGCCACGACTTTAGCGGGAAACTCCTACAATGAGCAGTTCTTC.

The chain links TRBV15 to TRBJ1-2; the D is unclear. The length of the CDR3 is 16 residues. Trimming pared 0 bases from V and 4 bases from J, leaving 15 bases between. CDR1 and CDR2 (germline): LNHNV, YYDKDF (reference sequence). CDR3 loop: CATSRDAGRRLYGYTF. CDR3 nucleotide sequence: TGTGCCACCAGCAGAGACGCAGGTCGACGTCTCTATGGCTACACCTTC.